The 2 T cell receptor beta chains presented below share a single source sample, sequenced in a study of T cell responses to AZD1222 COVID-19 vaccine. Assay used: immunoSEQ multiplex PCR; TCRdb lists only in-frame clones, some missing. The sample comprises approximately 150,000 clones, more than 80% of which are singletons, and 4.3% rests with the top ten. The sample was peripheral blood, taken 28 days after the second dose of the MenACWY control vaccine. These TCRs come from an adult who received the MenACWY meningococcal vaccine as a control.

The gene calls are TRBV7-3 and TRBJ2-2; TRBD1 agrees at 8 bases. The CDR3 runs to 20 residues. V lost 1 base and J lost 7; bases outside the gene matches: 20. The germline CDR1 and CDR2 sequences are SGHTA and FQGTGA. Here the CDR3 reads CASSLMSPQGAGGRDGELFF. CDR3 nucleotide sequence: TGTGCCAGCAGCTTAATGTCCCCGCAGGGGGCCGGTGGAAGGGACGGGGAGCTGTTTTTT.

This chain joins TRBV2 and TRBJ1-6; D is perhaps TRBD1 (5 bases). CDR1 SNHLY and CDR2 FYNNEI come from the germline V gene. The CDR3 length is 18 residues. Trimming took 4 bases from V and 0 from J, leaving 16 bases between them. CDR3 nucleotide sequence: TGTGCCAGCAGTGTAAACCCGGGGGGAAGCTCCTATAATTCACCCCTCCACTTT. It specifies CASSVNPGGSSYNSPLHF.